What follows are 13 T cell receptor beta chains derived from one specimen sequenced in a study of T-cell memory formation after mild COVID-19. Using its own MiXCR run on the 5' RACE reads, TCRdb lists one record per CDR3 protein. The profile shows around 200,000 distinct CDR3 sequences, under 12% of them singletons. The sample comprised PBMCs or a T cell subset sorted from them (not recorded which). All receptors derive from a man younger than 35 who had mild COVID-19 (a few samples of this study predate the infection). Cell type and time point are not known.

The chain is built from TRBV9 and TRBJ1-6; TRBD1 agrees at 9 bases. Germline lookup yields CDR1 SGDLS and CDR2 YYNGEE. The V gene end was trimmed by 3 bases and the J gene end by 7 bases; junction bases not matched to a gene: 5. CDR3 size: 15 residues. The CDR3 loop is CASSAGTGRNSPLHF. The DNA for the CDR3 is TGTGCCAGCAGCGCGGGGACAGGGCGAAATTCACCCCTCCACTTT.

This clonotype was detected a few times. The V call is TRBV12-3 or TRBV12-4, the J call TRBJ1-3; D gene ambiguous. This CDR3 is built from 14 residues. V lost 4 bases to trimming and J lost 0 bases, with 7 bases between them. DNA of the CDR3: TGTGCCAGCAGTTCGGGCCGCTCTGGAAACACCATATATTTT. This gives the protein CASSSGRSGNTIYF.

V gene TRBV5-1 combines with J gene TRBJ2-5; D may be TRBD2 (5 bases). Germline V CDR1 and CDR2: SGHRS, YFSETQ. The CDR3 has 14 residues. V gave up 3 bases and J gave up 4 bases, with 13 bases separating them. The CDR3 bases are TGCGCCAGCAGCTCGACGGGGATGTCAGAGACCCAGTACTTC. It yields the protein CASSSTGMSETQYF.

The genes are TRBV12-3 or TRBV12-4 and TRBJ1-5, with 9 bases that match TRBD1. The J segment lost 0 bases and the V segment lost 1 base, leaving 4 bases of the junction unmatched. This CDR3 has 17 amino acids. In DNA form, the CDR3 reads TGTGCCAGCAGTTTAGACAGGGGGCTATATAGCAATCAGCCCCAGCATTTT. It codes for CASSLDRGLYSNQPQHF.

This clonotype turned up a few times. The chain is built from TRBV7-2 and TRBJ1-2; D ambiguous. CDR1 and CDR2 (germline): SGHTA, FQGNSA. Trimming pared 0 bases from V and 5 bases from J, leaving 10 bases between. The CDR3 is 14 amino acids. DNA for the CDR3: TGTGCCAGCAGCTTAGCGCCCACGAAGTATGGCTACACCTTC. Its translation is CASSLAPTKYGYTF.

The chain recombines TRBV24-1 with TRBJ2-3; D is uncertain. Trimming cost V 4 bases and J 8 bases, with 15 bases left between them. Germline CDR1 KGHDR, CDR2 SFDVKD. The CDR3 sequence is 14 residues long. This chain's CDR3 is CATSEGGRPSTQYF. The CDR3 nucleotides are TGTGCCACCAGTGAAGGCGGACGCCCAAGTACGCAGTATTTT.

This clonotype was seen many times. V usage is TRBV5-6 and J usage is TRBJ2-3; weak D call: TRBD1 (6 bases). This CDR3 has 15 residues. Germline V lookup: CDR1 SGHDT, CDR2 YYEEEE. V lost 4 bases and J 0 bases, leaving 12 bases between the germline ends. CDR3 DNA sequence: TGTGCCAGCAGCCCACAAGGGGGTAGCACAGATACGCAGTATTTT. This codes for CASSPQGGSTDTQYF.

The CDR3 DNA follows: TGTGCCAGCAGCTCGACTAGCGGGGTCCAAGAGACCCAGTACTTC. Amino acids: CASSSTSGVQETQYF. The chain joins TRBV11-2 to TRBJ2-5; 11 bases match TRBD2. Germline CDR1 and CDR2: SGHAT and FQNNGV. The length of the CDR3 is 15 residues. V lost 4 bases to trimming and J lost 1 base; unmatched junction nucleotides: 2.

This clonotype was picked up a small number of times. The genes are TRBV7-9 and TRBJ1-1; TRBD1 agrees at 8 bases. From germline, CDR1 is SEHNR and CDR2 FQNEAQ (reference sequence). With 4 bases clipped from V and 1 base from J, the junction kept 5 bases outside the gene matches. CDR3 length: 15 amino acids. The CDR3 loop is CASSSNRGGNTEAFF. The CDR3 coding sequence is TGTGCCAGCAGCTCGAACAGGGGGGGGAACACTGAAGCTTTCTTT.

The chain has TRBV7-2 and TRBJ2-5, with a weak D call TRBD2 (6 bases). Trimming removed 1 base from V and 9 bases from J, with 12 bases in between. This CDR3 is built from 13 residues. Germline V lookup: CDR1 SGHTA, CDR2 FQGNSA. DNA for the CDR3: TGTGCCAGCAGCTTAGAGGCAAGGGAGGCCCAGTACTTC. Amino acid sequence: CASSLEAREAQYF.

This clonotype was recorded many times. CDR3 region: CASSQEYRGSDYGYTF. CDR3 nucleotide sequence: TGTGCCAGCAGCCAAGAGTACAGGGGATCCGACTATGGCTACACCTTC. This chain joins TRBV4-2 and TRBJ1-2; 7 bases are shared with TRBD1. Unmatched junction bases numbered 7, after V lost 0 bases and J lost 3 bases. This CDR3 has 16 residues. Germline values: CDR1 LGHNA, CDR2 YNFKEQ.

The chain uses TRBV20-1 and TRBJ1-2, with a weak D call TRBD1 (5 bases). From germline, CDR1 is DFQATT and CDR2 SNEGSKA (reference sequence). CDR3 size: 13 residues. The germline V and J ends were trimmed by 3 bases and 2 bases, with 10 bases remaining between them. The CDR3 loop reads CSASPGPNYGYTF. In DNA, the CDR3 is TGCAGTGCTAGCCCGGGACCGAACTATGGCTACACCTTC.

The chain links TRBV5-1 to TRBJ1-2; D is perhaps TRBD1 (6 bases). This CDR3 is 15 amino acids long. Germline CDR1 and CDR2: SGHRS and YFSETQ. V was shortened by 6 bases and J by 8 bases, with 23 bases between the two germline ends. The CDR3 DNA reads TGCGCCAGCAAGCCGGGGGCGTCAGTTTCTGAGGGCTACACCTTC. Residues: CASKPGASVSEGYTF. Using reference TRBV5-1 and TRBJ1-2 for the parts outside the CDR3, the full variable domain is KAGVTQTPRYLIKTRGQQVTLSCSPISGHRSVSWYQQTPGQGLQFLFEYFSETQRNKGNFPGRFSGRQFSNSRSEMNVSTLELGDSALYLCASKPGASVSEGYTFGSGTRLTVV.